This TCR beta chain originates from a study of beta chain features in type 1 diabetes. As regards this clone: Its cognate antigen is unknown.

Reverse transcription of all isolated RNA meant that expressed TCRB transcripts were sequenced. TCRdb's copy holds only in-frame clones and misses some; the assay was immunoSEQ multiplex PCR. This table has approximately 600,000 clones, around 11% appearing once. The germline gives CDR1 SGDLS, CDR2 YYNGEE. The V end was cut by 5 bases, the J end by 7 bases, with 19 bases between. The CDR3 covers 16 residues. Study results and caveats: Shorter TCRB CDR3s, moderately but significantly so, were found in Type 1 diabetes patients in all four CD4+ subsets. Among type 1 diabetes patients, VDJ junctions had fewer insertions and more deletions.

The origin of this receptor is a man aged 25-45 years with type 1 diabetes. The rearrangement uses TRBV9 and TRBJ1-6; D possibly corresponds to TRBD1 (6 bases). The sample consisted of naive CD4+ T cells from blood. CDR3 loop: CASSRDSTQGNSPLHF. For the CDR3, the DNA is TGTGCCAGCAGTCGGGACTCTACTCAGGGGAATTCACCCCTCCACTTT. Using reference TRBV9 and TRBJ1-6 for the parts outside the CDR3, the full variable domain is DSGVTQTPKHLITATGQRVTLRCSPRSGDLSVYWYQQSLDQGLQFLIQYYNGEERAKGNILERFSAQQFPDLHSELNLSSLELGDSALYFCASSRDSTQGNSPLHFGNGTRLTVT.